Listed below are T cell receptor beta chains from one sample, sequenced in a study of shared clonotypes between healthy human individuals. The data were produced by immunoSEQ multiplex PCR, yet TCRdb's version contains in-frame clones alone and is incomplete. The data show 1.5 million to 1.9 million clones, under 99% seen once. Sequencing was done on a sample of naive CD4+ T cells sorted from blood. These receptors originate from a man aged 25-45 years in good health. The CDR3 runs from the conserved cysteine through the conserved F or W. The D gene is left open where the match is weak. Clone size is stated in some rows and not others, as once, few, many or a class when expanded.

>-|TRBV6-6|TRBJ2-7|-
TGTGCCAGCAGTTCCACCGACCCCGTGGGATACGAGCAGTACTTC
CASSSTDPVGYEQYF
>-|TRBV5-5|TRBJ2-3|-
TGTGCCAGCAGCTTTGTAGGGCTTCAAAGGACAGATACGCAGTATTTT
CASSFVGLQRTDTQYF
>-|TRBV4-3|TRBJ2-4|-
TGCGCCAGCAGCCAAGATTGGGCCGGGTCCAAAAACATTCAGTACTTC
CASSQDWAGSKNIQYF
>once|TRBV28|TRBJ1-5|-
TGTGCCACGGTATGGGGTAATCAGCCCCAGCATTTT
CATVWGNQPQHF
>-|TRBV25-1|TRBJ2-7|-
TGTGCCAGCAGTGACGTATACGAGCAGTACTTC
CASSDVYEQYF
>-|TRBV2|TRBJ1-1|-
TGTGCCAGCAGGGGGGACACGCCGAACACTGAAGCTTTCTTT
CASRGDTPNTEAFF
>-|TRBV23-1|TRBJ2-6|TRBD2
TGCGCCAGCAGTCAAAGGGGACTAAGGGAGAGCTCTGGGGCCAACGTCCTGACTTTC
CASSQRGLRESSGANVLTF
>-|TRBV18|TRBJ2-3|-
TGTGCCAGCTCACCACTTCCGGGTGGGTCAGACACAGATACGCAGTATTTT
CASSPLPGGSDTDTQYF
>-|TRBV10-2|TRBJ2-7|TRBD2
TGCGCCAGCAGCGCCGCTCATACTAGCGGGACCTACGAGCAGTACTTC
CASSAAHTSGTYEQYF
>-|TRBV7-2|TRBJ2-7|TRBD2
TGTGCCAGCAGCTTAATTGGGACTAGCTCCTACGAGCAGTACTTC
CASSLIGTSSYEQYF
>-|TRBV13|TRBJ2-3|-
TGTGCCAGCAGCTTAGCGGGTTTAGCGGAAAGGAGAAATACGCAGTATTTT
CASSLAGLAERRNTQYF
>-|TRBV4-3|TRBJ1-4|TRBD1
TGCGCCAGCAGCCAAGATAAGGGGACAGGGGGTGAAAAACTGTTTTTT
CASSQDKGTGGEKLFF
>-|TRBV19|TRBJ1-5|TRBD1
TGTGCCAGTAGTATAGAGGGACAGCCTTCCTACAATCAGCCCCAGCATTTT
CASSIEGQPSYNQPQHF
>-|TRBV19|TRBJ1-5|-
TGTGCCAGTACCCGGACATACAATCAGCCCCAGCATTTT
CASTRTYNQPQHF
>-|TRBV7-6|TRBJ2-5|-
TGTGCCAGCAGCTTAGGTTTGGGTCCCCAAGAGACCCAGTACTTC
CASSLGLGPQETQYF
>-|TRBV4-1|TRBJ2-1|-
TGCGCCAGCAGCCAGGAGGACTTCTACAATGAGCAGTTCTTC
CASSQEDFYNEQFF
>-|TRBV25-1|TRBJ1-4|-
TGTGCCAGCAGTGAATGGGGGGCAGGGAGTGAAAAACTGTTTTTT
CASSEWGAGSEKLFF
>-|TRBV11-3|TRBJ2-1|TRBD2
TGTGCCAGCAGCGTGGGACTAGCGGACAATGAGCAGTTCTTC
CASSVGLADNEQFF
>-|TRBV15|TRBJ2-5|-
TGTGCCACCAGCCGGACAGTCGGAGAGACCCAGTACTTC
CATSRTVGETQYF
>-|TRBV18|TRBJ2-5|-
TGTGCCAGTGTGCCCGGGGCGGAGCCGCAAGAGACCCAGTACTTC
CASVPGAEPQETQYF
>-|TRBV5-6|TRBJ2-5|-
TGTGCCAGCAGCTTGAAACGAATGGGCCAAGAGACCCAGTACTTC
CASSLKRMGQETQYF
>-|TRBV7-9|TRBJ2-2|TRBD2
TGTGCCAGTGGAAGGCGGGAGTCCGGGGAGCTGTTTTTT
CASGRRESGELFF
>-|TRBV11-2|TRBJ2-1|-
TGTGCCAGCAGCCCCGTTGGGAGTACCTACAATGAGCAGTTCTTC
CASSPVGSTYNEQFF
>-|TRBV20-1|TRBJ2-7|-
TGCAGTGCTAGCCCCTCCTACGAGCAGTACTTC
CSASPSYEQYF
>once|TRBV28|TRBJ1-5|TRBD1
TGTGCCAGCACTAAGCAGGGGGCATATCAGCCCCAGCATTTT
CASTKQGAYQPQHF
>-|TRBV2|TRBJ2-1|TRBD1
TGTGCCAGCACCCAGGGGGCCGTCTACAATGAGCAGTTCTTC
CASTQGAVYNEQFF
>-|TRBV5-1|TRBJ2-3|-
TGCGCCAGCAGCTTGTTTCCCCCAGATACGCAGTATTTT
CASSLFPPDTQYF
>-|TRBV5-8|TRBJ2-2|TRBD2
TGTGCCAGCAACCCAGCGGGAGTTATGAGCGGGGAGCTGTTTTTT
CASNPAGVMSGELFF
>-|TRBV15|TRBJ1-2|-
TGTGCCACCAGCAGAGGGACAGCCGTCTATGGCTACACCTTC
CATSRGTAVYGYTF
>once|TRBV30|TRBJ1-1|-
TGTGCCTGGAGTGGACACACTGAAGCTTTCTTT
CAWSGHTEAFF
>-|TRBV12-1|TRBJ2-7|-
TGTGCCAGCAGCTTTGCTCGGGGACCTTACTACGAGCAGTACTTC
CASSFARGPYYEQYF
>-|TRBV30|TRBJ1-1|-
TGTGCCTGGGCGTCGGGGGGAGGCAACACTGAAGCTTTCTTT
CAWASGGGNTEAFF
>-|TRBV27|TRBJ2-5|-
TGTGCCAGCAGTTTGGGGGCTTTACAGACCCAGTACTTC
CASSLGALQTQYF
>-|TRBV18|TRBJ2-2|TRBD2
TGTGCCAGCTCACAACCCCTAAGCGGGGGACCCACCGGGGAGCTGTTTTTT
CASSQPLSGGPTGELFF
>-|TRBV11-2|TRBJ1-4|TRBD1
TGTGCCAGCAGCTCCGCCTTCAGGGGGACTAATGAAAAACTGTTTTTT
CASSSAFRGTNEKLFF
>-|TRBV19|TRBJ1-2|-
TGTGCCAGTAGTATGTGGGAAAAGAGGATCTATGGCTACACCTTC
CASSMWEKRIYGYTF
>-|TRBV27|TRBJ2-1|-
TGTGCCAGCAGCCTTAAGCAGACTAGTCCCCACAATGAGCAGTTCTTC
CASSLKQTSPHNEQFF